These 29 T cell receptor beta chains came from one sample sequenced in a study of T cell responses to AZD1222 COVID-19 vaccine. Assay: immunoSEQ multiplex PCR; the TCRdb copy retains only in-frame clones and omits some. This sample has 100,000 or so clones, with 90% to 95% found just once. The material was peripheral blood, obtained on day 0 of AZD1222 vaccination. The receptors come from an adult in good health.

The rearrangement uses TRBV28 and TRBJ1-3; D call uncertain. Trimming left V 2 bases short and J 7 bases short, with 12 bases between. Germline V gives CDR1 MDHEN, CDR2 SYDVKM. The length of the CDR3 is 14 residues. CDR3 DNA: TGTGCCAGCAGTTTAATAGGGAGAAGTAACACCATATATTTT. Translated: CASSLIGRSNTIYF.

The V call is TRBV4-3, the J call TRBJ2-1; D is perhaps TRBD2 (5 bases). The V end was cut by 3 bases, the J end by 9 bases, with 12 bases between. Germline assignment: CDR1 LGHNA and CDR2 YSLEER. The CDR3 length is 13 residues. The CDR3 region is CASSHETAGEQFF. The CDR3 region has the DNA TGCGCCAGCAGCCACGAAACCGCGGGTGAGCAGTTCTTC.

Only one count was recorded for this clone. The chain couples TRBV5-1 to TRBJ1-2, with TRBD1 identical over 9 bases. The V gene end was trimmed by 4 bases and the J gene end by 10 bases; junction bases not matched to a gene: 11. Per germline, CDR1 SGHRS and CDR2 YFSETQ. There are 14 residues in the CDR3. CDR3 nucleotides: TGCGCCAGCAGCGTTGATCTACAGGGGGCTTTCTACACCTTC. This sequence encodes CASSVDLQGAFYTF.

The rearrangement uses TRBV15 and TRBJ2-3; 8 nucleotides match TRBD2. The CDR3 extends over 15 amino acids. V was pared by 0 bases and J by 1 base, with 0 bases of the junction left unmatched. Looked up from germline, CDR1 is LNHNV and CDR2 is YYDKDF (reference sequence). The CDR3 loop is CATSRERGGTDTQYF. The CDR3 coding sequence is TGTGCCACCAGCAGAGAGCGGGGGGGCACAGATACGCAGTATTTT.

CDR3 coding DNA: TGTGCCAGCAGCGTAGACGGATCCTATAATTCACCCCTCCACTTT. Protein product: CASSVDGSYNSPLHF. V and J are TRBV9 and TRBJ1-6; D ambiguous. The germline gives CDR1 SGDLS, CDR2 YYNGEE. V was shortened by 0 bases and J by 1 base, with 5 bases between the two germline ends. CDR3 length: 15 amino acids.

The CDR3 DNA is TGTGCCAGCAGCTCCGGGACAGGGCATAGCTATGGCTACACCTTC. Its protein product is CASSSGTGHSYGYTF. The chain combines TRBV11-2 with TRBJ1-2, with TRBD1 matching over 9 bases. Germline V gene lookup returns CDR1 SGHAT and CDR2 FQNNGV. There are 15 residues in the CDR3. V shed 4 bases and J 4 bases; nucleotides not matched to a gene: 7. Full variable domain (outside the CDR3, taken from reference TRBV11-2 and TRBJ1-2): EAGVAQSPRYKIIEKRQSVAFWCNPISGHATLYWYQQILGQGPKLLIQFQNNGVVDDSQLPKDRFSAERLKGVDSTLKIQPAKLEDSAVYLCASSSGTGHSYGYTFGSGTRLTVV.

The chain couples TRBV5-8 to TRBJ2-1, with TRBD1 identical over 8 bases. Germline loops: CDR1 SGHTS, CDR2 YDEGEE. CDR3 length: 15 amino acids. The J segment lost 0 bases and the V segment lost 2 bases, leaving 1 base of the junction unmatched. CDR3 bases: TGTGCCAGCAGCTTACAGGGGGGCTCCTACAATGAGCAGTTCTTC. Translation gives CASSLQGGSYNEQFF.

The table lists this clone with a count of one. The chain uses TRBV28 and TRBJ2-2; TRBD2 matches at 9 bases. V shed 3 bases, J shed 1 base, and the junction held 15 bases outside the gene matches. CDR1 is MDHEN and CDR2 is SYDVKM in the germline V gene. CDR3 size: 20 residues. For the CDR3, the DNA is TGTGCCAGCAGTTTGTTCCCCGCGAGGCGTAGCGGGAGGAACACCGGGGAGCTGTTTTTT. Protein product: CASSLFPARRSGRNTGELFF.

The rearrangement links TRBV7-7 to TRBJ2-7; D gene unclear. V shed 2 bases and J shed 1 base, with 18 bases lying between them. The CDR3 is 17 amino acids. Germline V CDR1 and CDR2: SSHAT, FNYEAQ (reference sequence). Written as DNA, the CDR3 is TGTGCCAGCAGCTTACTTCTCTCCCGGGCTGAATCCTACGAGCAGTACTTC. This codes for CASSLLLSRAESYEQYF.

V gene TRBV25-1 combines with J gene TRBJ2-5; 12 nucleotides line up with TRBD2. V lost 7 bases, J lost 5 bases, and 11 bases stayed unmatched. Per the germline V gene, CDR1 is MGHDK and CDR2 is SYGVNS. CDR3 length: 16 residues. CDR3 sequence reads: CASTASGRAGGETQYF. CDR3 bases: TGTGCCAGCACCGCTAGCGGGAGGGCCGGAGGGGAGACCCAGTACTTC. Based on the CDR3 plus reference TRBV25-1 and TRBJ2-5, the full variable domain is EADIYQTPRYLVIGTGKKITLECSQTMGHDKMYWYQQDPGMELHLIHYSYGVNSTEKGDLSSESTVSRIRTEHFPLTLESARPSHTSQYLCASTASGRAGGETQYFGPGTRLLVL.

This chain uses TRBV4-3 with TRBJ1-1, with D hard to call. The CDR3 has 16 amino acids. V lost 0 bases and J lost 4, with 15 bases in between. CDR1 and CDR2 (germline): LGHNA, YSLEER. CDR3 in amino acids: CASSQEVAQEGTEAFF. DNA for the CDR3: TGCGCCAGCAGCCAAGAGGTCGCGCAGGAAGGCACTGAAGCTTTCTTT.

The chain links TRBV5-1 to TRBJ2-3, with a tentative D call TRBD1 (5 bases). The ends were cut back, 1 base at V and 0 bases at J, with 9 bases in the middle. CDR1 is SGHRS and CDR2 is YFSETQ in the germline V gene. The CDR3 runs 15 residues. DNA for the CDR3: TGCGCCAGCAGCTTGAGACAGACTAGCACAGATACGCAGTATTTT. It is translated as CASSLRQTSTDTQYF.

The rearrangement joins TRBV14 to TRBJ1-2; D not certain. Germline CDR1 and CDR2: SGHDN and FVKESK. Trimming took 1 base from V and 4 from J, leaving 7 bases between them. This CDR3 has 13 residues. The CDR3 sequence is CASSQARSYGYTF. CDR3 bases: TGTGCCAGCAGCCAAGCCCGGAGCTATGGCTACACCTTC.

The chain couples TRBV30 to TRBJ1-5, with 10 bases that match TRBD1. This CDR3 contains 13 residues. V was clipped by 5 bases and J by 2 bases; unmatched bases: 0. Germline V gene lookup returns CDR1 GTSNPN and CDR2 SVGIG (reference sequence). As DNA, the CDR3 is TGTGCCTGGGGGACAGGGGGCAATCAGCCCCAGCATTTT. The encoded protein is CAWGTGGNQPQHF.

The J gene is TRBJ1-1, the V gene TRBV5-1; D gene ambiguous. CDR1 and CDR2 from the germline V gene are SGHRS and YFSETQ. With 0 bases removed from V and 1 base from J, the gap between germline ends came to 10 bases. This CDR3 is built from 15 residues. CDR3 in DNA: TGCGCCAGCAGCTTGGGTCCGGATAAGAACACTGAAGCTTTCTTT. Residues: CASSLGPDKNTEAFF.

This rearrangement joins TRBV2 to TRBJ1-2; D is unclear. The ends were cut back, 2 bases at V and 4 bases at J, with 8 bases in the middle. CDR1 SNHLY and CDR2 FYNNEI come from the germline V gene. CDR3 length: 13 residues. The CDR3 DNA reads TGTGCCAGCAGTGAACCCCGGGGCTATGGCTACACCTTC. Its protein is CASSEPRGYGYTF.

This clone was seen just once. V is TRBV5-1 and J is TRBJ2-3; possibly TRBD2 for D (5 bases). Germline-derived CDR1 and CDR2 are SGHRS and YFSETQ. CDR3 length equals 14 residues. V lost 7 bases, J lost 4 bases, and 16 bases lay in between. In DNA form, the CDR3 reads TGCGCCAGCCGAGTTGAGGACTTGGCAGATACGCAGTATTTT. It translates to CASRVEDLADTQYF.

The rearrangement joins TRBV11-2 to TRBJ1-2; perhaps TRBD1 as D (5 bases). The CDR3 totals 13 residues. The germline V gene has CDR1 SGHAT and CDR2 FQNNGV. The V end was cut by 4 bases, the J end by 4 bases, with 10 bases between. CDR3 DNA: TGTGCCAGCAGCTCAGGGCTTCGCTATGGCTACACCTTC. Translated: CASSSGLRYGYTF.

The chain carries TRBV19 and TRBJ1-5; TRBD1 matches 10 bases. The V segment lost 6 bases and the J segment 1 base; nucleotides outside the gene matches: 9. CDR1 is LNHDA, CDR2 SQIVND, per germline (reference sequence). This CDR3 has 17 residues. The CDR3 spells CASSQDRGRLSNQPQHF. CDR3 bases: TGTGCCAGTAGCCAAGACAGGGGGCGCCTGAGCAATCAGCCCCAGCATTTT. The complete variable domain, with remaining parts taken from reference TRBV19 and TRBJ1-5, reads DGGITQSPKYLFRKEGQNVTLSCEQNLNHDAMYWYRQDPGQGLRLIYYSQIVNDFQKGDIAEGYSVSREKKESFPLTVTSAQKNPTAFYLCASSQDRGRLSNQPQHFGDGTRLSIL.

J is TRBJ2-7 and V is TRBV21-1; the DNA was not compared with TRBD1, the D call given in the table. TRBV21-1 is recorded as a pseudogene. The CDR3 is 16 amino acids. Here the CDR3 reads CASNLPRAGQSYEQYF. Written as DNA, the CDR3 is TGTGCCAGCAACCTCCCCCGGGCAGGGCAATCCTACGAGCAGTACTTC.

V and J are TRBV11-2 and TRBJ2-7; TRBD2 might be the D (7 bases). Germline CDR1 SGHAT, CDR2 FQNNGV. The CDR3 spans 16 residues. V gave up 4 bases and J gave up 6 bases, with 22 bases separating them. CDR3 residues: CASSSPSGGAWSEQYF. The CDR3 nucleotides are TGTGCCAGCAGCTCGCCCTCGGGGGGCGCTTGGAGCGAGCAGTACTTC.

This sequence joins TRBV5-6 and TRBJ1-1; D remains unclear. This CDR3 contains 14 residues. Trimming left V 2 bases short and J 0 bases short, with 8 bases between. The germline gives CDR1 SGHDT, CDR2 YYEEEE. CDR3 region: CASSFSIMNTEAFF. The CDR3 DNA sequence: TGTGCCAGCAGCTTCAGTATTATGAACACTGAAGCTTTCTTT.

The chain links TRBV20-1 to TRBJ1-2, with TRBD1 identical over 8 bases. The trim removed 3 bases at V and 6 bases at J, leaving 6 bases unmatched. This CDR3 contains 13 residues. Germline-derived CDR1 and CDR2 are DFQATT and SNEGSKA (reference sequence). The CDR3 region is CSASQGAGDGYTF. CDR3 sequence (DNA): TGCAGTGCTAGTCAGGGGGCGGGTGATGGCTACACCTTC.

The rearrangement joins TRBV4-1 to TRBJ2-7; possibly TRBD1 or TRBD2 for D (5 bases each). The germline V and J ends were trimmed by 4 bases and 0 bases, with 16 bases remaining between them. Germline V lookup: CDR1 MGHRA, CDR2 YSYEKL. This CDR3 comprises 16 residues. The CDR3 nucleotides read TGCGCCAGCAGCCCCGAGGGTGGGGGATTCTCCTACGAGCAGTACTTC. This codes for CASSPEGGGFSYEQYF.

The chain joins TRBV30 to TRBJ2-2; D possibly corresponds to TRBD1 (5 bases). CDR3 size: 14 residues. CDR1 and CDR2 (germline): GTSNPN, SVGIG (reference sequence). Trimming pared 1 base from V and 5 bases from J, leaving 11 bases between. In DNA form, the CDR3 reads TGTGCCTGGAGTGAGGGGTTAGGTACCGGGGAGCTGTTTTTT. This gives the protein CAWSEGLGTGELFF.

This chain uses TRBV7-9 with TRBJ1-2; D gene uncertain. The CDR3 contains 15 residues. Per the germline V gene, CDR1 is SEHNR and CDR2 is FQNEAQ (reference sequence). Trimming pared 6 bases from V and 6 bases from J, leaving 20 bases between. CDR3 coding DNA: TGTGCCAGCAGACATGCAACCCGCGGGCTTGATGGCTACACCTTC. Translating it yields CASRHATRGLDGYTF.

V gene TRBV6-5 combines with J gene TRBJ2-1; 9 bases match TRBD1. The CDR3 loop spans 15 amino acids. Germline-derived CDR1 and CDR2 are MNHEY and SVGAGI. The ends lost 6 bases at V and 6 bases at J; junction bases unmatched: 9. CDR3 loop: CASSLTGGARNEQFF. CDR3 nucleotide sequence: TGTGCCAGCAGCCTTACAGGGGGCGCACGCAATGAGCAGTTCTTC.

The chain couples TRBV25-1 to TRBJ1-6, with D unclear. The germline gives CDR1 MGHDK, CDR2 SYGVNS. The CDR3 is 14 amino acids. The V gene lost 8 bases and the J gene lost 6 bases, with 14 bases spanning the gap. In DNA form, the CDR3 reads TGTGCCAGCTCCATAGGAGGGTTTAATTCACCCCTCCACTTT. Translation gives CASSIGGFNSPLHF. Supplemented by reference TRBV25-1 and TRBJ1-6, the full variable domain reads EADIYQTPRYLVIGTGKKITLECSQTMGHDKMYWYQQDPGMELHLIHYSYGVNSTEKGDLSSESTVSRIRTEHFPLTLESARPSHTSQYLCASSIGGFNSPLHFGNGTRLTVT.

This clone was found once. The V gene is TRBV2, the J gene TRBJ1-3; no clear D gene. The germline V gene has CDR1 SNHLY and CDR2 FYNNEI. The CDR3 is made up of 12 amino acids. Between the trimmed V and J ends, which lost 6 bases and 0 bases, there was a span of 3 bases. The CDR3 DNA is TGTGCCAGCAGGCTCTCTGGAAACACCATATATTTT. Translating it yields CASRLSGNTIYF.